Listed below are T cell receptor beta chains from one sample, sequenced in a study of CD8+CD57+ T cells in acquired aplastic anemia. TCRdb re-derived calls from the reads in MiXCR, one entry per CDR3 protein. The sample consists of some 170,000 distinct CDR3 sequences, 45% to 55% of them appearing once. Sequencing used sorted CD4+, CD8+, or CD8+CD57+ T cells (not recorded which) from PBMCs. The receptor set was obtained from a human donor with aplastic anemia. Both conserved end residues are part of each CDR3. The order of the fields is CDR3 protein, CDR3 DNA, J gene, clone size, V gene, D gene. D genes are given only for firm matches. Size tells how often a clone was seen (once, few, many) or the class of an expanded clone, and some rows leave it out.

CDR3aa: CASSSGQGFGYTF; CDR3nt: TGTGCCAGCAGTTCGGGACAGGGCTTCGGCTACACCTTC; j_gene: TRBJ1-2; abundance: .; v_gene: TRBV7-8; d_gene: TRBD1
CDR3aa: CASSNVADYTF; CDR3nt: TGTGCCAGTAGTAATGTAGCGGACTACACCTTC; j_gene: TRBJ1-2; abundance: .; v_gene: TRBV19; d_gene: .
CDR3aa: CASSPEMMNIQYF; CDR3nt: TGTGCCAGCAGCCCCGAGATGATGAACATTCAGTACTTC; j_gene: TRBJ2-4; abundance: many; v_gene: TRBV7-8; d_gene: .
CDR3aa: CASSDRGGSGNTIYF; CDR3nt: TGTGCCAGCAGTGATCGGGGGGGGTCTGGAAACACCATATATTTT; j_gene: TRBJ1-3; abundance: once; v_gene: TRBV2; d_gene: .
CDR3aa: CASSQDRLEVDTQYF; CDR3nt: TGCGCCAGCAGCCAAGATAGGCTAGAAGTGGATACGCAGTATTTT; j_gene: TRBJ2-3; abundance: many; v_gene: TRBV4-3; d_gene: .
CDR3aa: CASSHAGHPEAFF; CDR3nt: TGTGCCAGCAGTCACGCGGGACATCCTGAAGCTTTCTTT; j_gene: TRBJ1-1; abundance: .; v_gene: TRBV7-6; d_gene: .
CDR3aa: CASSRGGGTDTQYF; CDR3nt: TGTGCCAGCAGTAGGGGGGGCGGCACAGATACGCAGTATTTT; j_gene: TRBJ2-3; abundance: many; v_gene: TRBV11-3; d_gene: .
CDR3aa: CASSLNPGTQAFF; CDR3nt: TGTGCCAGCAGCTTAAATCCCGGCACCCAAGCTTTCTTT; j_gene: TRBJ1-1; abundance: .; v_gene: TRBV7-2; d_gene: .
CDR3aa: CASRGQGQGAREQYF; CDR3nt: TGTGCCAGCAGGGGACAGGGACAGGGGGCAAGAGAGCAGTACTTC; j_gene: TRBJ2-7; abundance: many; v_gene: TRBV5-6; d_gene: TRBD1
CDR3aa: CASSRTGAYTGELFF; CDR3nt: TGTGCCAGCAGTAGGACAGGGGCGTACACCGGGGAGCTGTTTTTT; j_gene: TRBJ2-2; abundance: .; v_gene: TRBV6-2/TRBV6-3; d_gene: TRBD1
CDR3aa: CSPTGGSGGSYNEQFF; CDR3nt: TGCAGTCCTACAGGGGGTAGCGGGGGCTCCTACAATGAGCAGTTCTTC; j_gene: TRBJ2-1; abundance: .; v_gene: TRBV20-1; d_gene: .
CDR3aa: CASSFLDSNDYSNQPQHF; CDR3nt: TGTGCCAGCAGCTTCCTCGACAGTAACGATTATAGCAATCAGCCCCAGCATTTT; j_gene: TRBJ1-5; abundance: many; v_gene: TRBV5-8; d_gene: .
CDR3aa: CASSLDSGSFNEQFF; CDR3nt: TGTGCCAGCAGCTTGGATAGCGGGAGTTTCAATGAGCAGTTCTTC; j_gene: TRBJ2-1; abundance: .; v_gene: TRBV5-4; d_gene: TRBD2
CDR3aa: CVSSSPKYHNEQFF; CDR3nt: TGTGTCAGCAGTTCCCCAAAGTACCACAATGAGCAGTTCTTC; j_gene: TRBJ2-1; abundance: .; v_gene: TRBV27; d_gene: .
CDR3aa: CASSQIQGLYGYTF; CDR3nt: TGCGCCAGCAGCCAAATACAGGGTCTATATGGCTACACCTTC; j_gene: TRBJ1-2; abundance: many; v_gene: TRBV4-1; d_gene: .
CDR3aa: CASSSGTSGGTQYF; CDR3nt: TGTGCCAGCAGCTCAGGGACTAGCGGCGGTACGCAGTATTTT; j_gene: TRBJ2-3; abundance: many; v_gene: TRBV12-3/TRBV12-4; d_gene: TRBD2
CDR3aa: CASSRLWDSLYGYTF; CDR3nt: TGTGCCAGCAGCCGGCTCTGGGACTCACTCTATGGCTACACCTTC; j_gene: TRBJ1-2; abundance: .; v_gene: TRBV12-3/TRBV12-4; d_gene: .
CDR3aa: CAISGDRSPSADTQYF; CDR3nt: TGTGCCATCAGCGGAGACAGGAGCCCCTCTGCCGATACGCAGTATTTT; j_gene: TRBJ2-3; abundance: .; v_gene: TRBV10-3; d_gene: .
CDR3aa: CATSDVGGTYNEQFF; CDR3nt: TGTGCCACCAGTGACGTCGGGGGGACCTACAATGAGCAGTTCTTC; j_gene: TRBJ2-1; abundance: .; v_gene: TRBV2; d_gene: TRBD2
CDR3aa: CASSPHAGRDEQYF; CDR3nt: TGTGCCAGCAGCCCACACGCGGGGCGCGACGAGCAGTACTTC; j_gene: TRBJ2-7; abundance: .; v_gene: TRBV7-9; d_gene: .
CDR3aa: CASSPGREYEQYF; CDR3nt: TGTGCCAGCAGCCCTGGGAGGGAGTACGAGCAGTACTTC; j_gene: TRBJ2-7; abundance: many; v_gene: TRBV7-2; d_gene: TRBD2
CDR3aa: CASSPLDRVSVRSTDTQYF; CDR3nt: TGTGCCAGCTCACCGCTCGACCGGGTGAGCGTGAGGAGCACAGATACGCAGTATTTT; j_gene: TRBJ2-3; abundance: .; v_gene: TRBV25-1; d_gene: .